This T cell receptor beta chain was sequenced for a study of blood T cells in healthy people across ages. Study observations and caveats: For the donors, CMV status was unknown and possibly confounded expanded clonotype changes. PBMC samples, being unsorted, prevented any conclusive comparison of naive and antigen-experienced cells.

This clonotype showed up just a few times. Its antigen remains unknown. Whenever a sample was processed, at least 6.5 million PBMCs were isolated. A J-beta primer mix and a sample-barcoded 5' primer were used in a second PCR of roughly 7 to 12 cycles. From each sample, at least 2.5 million paired-end reads containing CDR3 were obtained. Each CDR3 protein is one row after TCRdb ran MiXCR on the 5' RACE reads. The table has approximately 730,000 distinct CDR3 sequences, roughly 53% seen once. The CDR3 runs 13 residues. Germline V gene lookup returns CDR1 SEHNR and CDR2 FQNEAQ (reference sequence). The V gene is TRBV7-9, the J gene TRBJ2-4; D is unclear. The J call is uncertain, as TRBJ2-7 better fits the DNA end. Sequencing was performed on blood. The TCR comes from a man at least 80 years old in good health. CDR3: CASSPVSLNEQYF. In DNA, the CDR3 is TGTGCCAGCAGCCCCGTTTCCCTCAACGAGCAGTACTTC.